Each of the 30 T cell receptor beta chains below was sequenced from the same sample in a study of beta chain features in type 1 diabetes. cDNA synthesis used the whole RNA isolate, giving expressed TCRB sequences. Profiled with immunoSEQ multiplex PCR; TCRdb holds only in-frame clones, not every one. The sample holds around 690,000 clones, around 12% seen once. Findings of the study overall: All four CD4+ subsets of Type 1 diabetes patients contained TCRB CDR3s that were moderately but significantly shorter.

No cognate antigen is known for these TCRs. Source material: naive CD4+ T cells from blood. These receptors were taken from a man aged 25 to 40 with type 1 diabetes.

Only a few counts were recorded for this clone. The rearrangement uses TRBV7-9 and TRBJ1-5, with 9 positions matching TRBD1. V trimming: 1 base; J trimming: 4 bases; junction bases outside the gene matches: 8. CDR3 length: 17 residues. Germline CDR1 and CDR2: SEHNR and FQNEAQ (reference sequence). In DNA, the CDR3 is TGTGCCAGCAGCTTAGACCCATTGACAGGGGGAAATCAGCCCCAGCATTTT. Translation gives CASSLDPLTGGNQPQHF.

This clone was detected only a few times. The CDR3 bases are TGTGCCAGCAGCCCCAGAGGAGCAGGGGGCCTTGGCTACACCTTC. Protein: CASSPRGAGGLGYTF. The rearrangement links TRBV27 to TRBJ1-2, with 8 bases aligning to TRBD1. CDR1 and CDR2 from the germline V gene are MNHEY and SMNVEV (reference sequence). V was pared by 6 bases and J by 7 bases, with 13 bases of the junction left unmatched. The CDR3 length is 15 residues.

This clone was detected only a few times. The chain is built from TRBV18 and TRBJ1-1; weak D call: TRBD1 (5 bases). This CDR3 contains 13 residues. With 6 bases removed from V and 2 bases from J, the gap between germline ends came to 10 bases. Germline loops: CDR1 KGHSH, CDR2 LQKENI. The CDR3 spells CASSRGVNTEAFF. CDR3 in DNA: TGTGCCAGCTCCCGAGGGGTCAACACTGAAGCTTTCTTT. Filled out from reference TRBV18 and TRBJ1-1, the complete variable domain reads NAGVMQNPRHLVRRRGQEARLRCSPMKGHSHVYWYRQLPEEGLKFMVYLQKENIIDESGMPKERFSAEFPKEGPSILRIQQVVRGDSAAYFCASSRGVNTEAFFGQGTRLTVV.

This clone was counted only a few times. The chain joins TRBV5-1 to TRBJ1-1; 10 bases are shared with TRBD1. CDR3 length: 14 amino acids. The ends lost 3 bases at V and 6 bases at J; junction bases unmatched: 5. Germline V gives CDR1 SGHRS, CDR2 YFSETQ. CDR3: CASSSGGQGAEAFF. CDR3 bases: TGCGCCAGCAGCTCGGGCGGACAGGGGGCTGAAGCTTTCTTT.

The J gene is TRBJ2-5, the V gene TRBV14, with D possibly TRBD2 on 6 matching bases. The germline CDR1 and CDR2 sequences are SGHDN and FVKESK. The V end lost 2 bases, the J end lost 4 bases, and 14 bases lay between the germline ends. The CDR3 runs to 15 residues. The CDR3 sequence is CASSQPRGARETQYF. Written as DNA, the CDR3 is TGTGCCAGCAGCCAACCGCGCGGGGCCAGAGAGACCCAGTACTTC.

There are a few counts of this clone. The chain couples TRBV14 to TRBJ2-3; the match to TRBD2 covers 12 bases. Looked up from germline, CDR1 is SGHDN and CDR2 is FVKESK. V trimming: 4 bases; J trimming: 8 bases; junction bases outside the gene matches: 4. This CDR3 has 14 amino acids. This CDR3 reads CASSPRTSGATQYF. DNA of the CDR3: TGTGCCAGCAGCCCTAGGACTAGCGGGGCTACGCAGTATTTT.

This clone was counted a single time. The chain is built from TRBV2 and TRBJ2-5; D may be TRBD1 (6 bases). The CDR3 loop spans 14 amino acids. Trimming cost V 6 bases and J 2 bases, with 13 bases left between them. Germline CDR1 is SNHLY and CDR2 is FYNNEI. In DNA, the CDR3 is TGTGCCAGCAGGCAACAGGGTTTGCAAGAGACCCAGTACTTC. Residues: CASRQQGLQETQYF.

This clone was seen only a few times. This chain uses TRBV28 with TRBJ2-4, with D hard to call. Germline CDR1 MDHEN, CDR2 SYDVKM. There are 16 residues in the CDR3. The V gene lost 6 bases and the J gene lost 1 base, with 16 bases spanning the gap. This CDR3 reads CASSPDRSLAKNIQYF. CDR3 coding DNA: TGTGCCAGCAGCCCGGACCGGTCGCTTGCCAAAAACATTCAGTACTTC.

CDR3 in DNA: TGTGCCAGCAGCTTGTATGGCGGAGGGTTTGATGAGCAGTACTTC. Translated, it gives CASSLYGGGFDEQYF. The chain carries TRBV7-6 and TRBJ2-7, with D maybe TRBD2 (6 bases). Per germline, CDR1 SGHVS and CDR2 FNYEAQ. The length of the CDR3 is 15 residues. The V gene lost 3 bases and the J gene lost 7 bases, with 19 bases spanning the gap.

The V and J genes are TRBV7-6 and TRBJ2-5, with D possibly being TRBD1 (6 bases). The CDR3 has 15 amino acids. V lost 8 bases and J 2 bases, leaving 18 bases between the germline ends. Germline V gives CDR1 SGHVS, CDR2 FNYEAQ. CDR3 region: CASATGFGPQETQYF. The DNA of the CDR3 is TGTGCCAGCGCCACAGGGTTTGGTCCGCAAGAGACCCAGTACTTC.

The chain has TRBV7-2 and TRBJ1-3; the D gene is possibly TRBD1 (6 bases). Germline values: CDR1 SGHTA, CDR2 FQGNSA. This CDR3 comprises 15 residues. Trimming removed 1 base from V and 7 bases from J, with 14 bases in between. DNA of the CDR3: TGTGCCAGCAGCTTAGGGACAGATATTACGAACACCATATATTTT. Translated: CASSLGTDITNTIYF.

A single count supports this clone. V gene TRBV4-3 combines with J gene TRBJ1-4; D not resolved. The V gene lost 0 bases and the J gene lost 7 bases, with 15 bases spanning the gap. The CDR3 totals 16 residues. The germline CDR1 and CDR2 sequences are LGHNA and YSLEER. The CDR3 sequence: CASSQDRRGIGEKLFF. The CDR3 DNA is TGCGCCAGCAGCCAAGATCGGCGAGGGATTGGTGAAAAACTGTTTTTT.

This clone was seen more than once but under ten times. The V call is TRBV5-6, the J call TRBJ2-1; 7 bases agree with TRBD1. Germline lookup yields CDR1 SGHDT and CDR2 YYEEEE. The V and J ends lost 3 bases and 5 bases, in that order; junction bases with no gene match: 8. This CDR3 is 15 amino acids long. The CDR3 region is CASSSRQGWDNEQFF. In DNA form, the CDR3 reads TGTGCCAGCAGCTCGAGACAGGGTTGGGACAATGAGCAGTTCTTC.

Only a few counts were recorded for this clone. In nucleotides, the CDR3 is TGCAGCGTTGGGACATCCTCTTTTTCCGAGCAGTACTTC. It is translated as CSVGTSSFSEQYF. The V gene is TRBV29-1, the J gene TRBJ2-7; D is perhaps TRBD1 (5 bases). From germline, CDR1 is SQVTM and CDR2 ANQGSEA. V was trimmed by 4 bases and J by 6 bases, leaving 16 bases between them. This CDR3 contains 13 residues.

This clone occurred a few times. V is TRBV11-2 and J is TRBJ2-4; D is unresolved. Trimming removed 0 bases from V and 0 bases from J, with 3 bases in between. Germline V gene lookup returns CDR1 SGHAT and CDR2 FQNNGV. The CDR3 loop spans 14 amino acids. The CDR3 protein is CASSLEVAKNIQYF. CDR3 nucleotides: TGTGCCAGCAGCTTAGAGGTAGCCAAAAACATTCAGTACTTC.

CDR3 amino acids: CASSANSGGNQETQYF. The CDR3 coding sequence is TGTGCCAGCAGCGCTAATAGCGGGGGCAATCAAGAGACCCAGTACTTC. The chain links TRBV9 to TRBJ2-5; the match to TRBD2 covers 9 bases. Germline V CDR1 and CDR2: SGDLS, YYNGEE. This CDR3 spans 16 amino acids. The trim removed 3 bases at V and 2 bases at J, leaving 8 bases unmatched.

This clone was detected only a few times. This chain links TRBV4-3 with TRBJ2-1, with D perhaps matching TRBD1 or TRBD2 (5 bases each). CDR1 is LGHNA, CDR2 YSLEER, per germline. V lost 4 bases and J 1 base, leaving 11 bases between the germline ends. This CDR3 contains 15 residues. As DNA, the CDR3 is TGCGCCAGCAGCCCCGGGACCTGGTCCTACAATGAGCAGTTCTTC. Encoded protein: CASSPGTWSYNEQFF.

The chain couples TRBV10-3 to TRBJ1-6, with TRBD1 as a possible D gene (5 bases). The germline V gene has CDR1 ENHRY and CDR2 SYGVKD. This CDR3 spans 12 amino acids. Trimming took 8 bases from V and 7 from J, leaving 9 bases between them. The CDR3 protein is CAIGPGNSPLHF. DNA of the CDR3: TGTGCCATCGGTCCAGGGAATTCACCCCTCCACTTT.

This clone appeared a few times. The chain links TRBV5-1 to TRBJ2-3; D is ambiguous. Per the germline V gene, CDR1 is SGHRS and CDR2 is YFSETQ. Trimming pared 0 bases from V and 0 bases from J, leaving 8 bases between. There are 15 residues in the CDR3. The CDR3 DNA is TGCGCCAGCAGCTTGGAACGGCCGAGCACAGATACGCAGTATTTT. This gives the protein CASSLERPSTDTQYF.

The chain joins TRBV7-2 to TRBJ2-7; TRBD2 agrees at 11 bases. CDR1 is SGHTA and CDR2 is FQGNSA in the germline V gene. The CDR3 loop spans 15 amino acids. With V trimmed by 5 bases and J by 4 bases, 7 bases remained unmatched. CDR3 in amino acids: CASSPYSGGAYEQYF. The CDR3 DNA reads TGTGCCAGCAGCCCTTATAGCGGGGGGGCGTACGAGCAGTACTTC.

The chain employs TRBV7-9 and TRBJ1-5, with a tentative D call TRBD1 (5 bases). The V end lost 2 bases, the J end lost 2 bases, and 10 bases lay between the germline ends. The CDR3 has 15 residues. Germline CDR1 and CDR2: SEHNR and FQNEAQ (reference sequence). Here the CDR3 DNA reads TGTGCCAGCAGCTTAACGTCACAGGGCAATCAGCCCCAGCATTTT. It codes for CASSLTSQGNQPQHF.

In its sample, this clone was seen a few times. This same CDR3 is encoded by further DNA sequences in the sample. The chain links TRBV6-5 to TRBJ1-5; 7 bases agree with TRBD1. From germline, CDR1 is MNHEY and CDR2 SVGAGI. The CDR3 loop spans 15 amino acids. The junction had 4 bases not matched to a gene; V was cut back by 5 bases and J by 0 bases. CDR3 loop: CASSTGTASNQPQHF. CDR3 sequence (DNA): TGTGCCAGCAGTACCGGGACAGCTAGCAATCAGCCCCAGCATTTT.

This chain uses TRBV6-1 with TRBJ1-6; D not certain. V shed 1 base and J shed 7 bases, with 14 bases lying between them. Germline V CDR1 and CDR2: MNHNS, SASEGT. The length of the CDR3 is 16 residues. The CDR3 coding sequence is TGTGCCAGCAGTGAAGATTCGACGGAGAGGAATTCACCCCTCCACTTT. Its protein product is CASSEDSTERNSPLHF.

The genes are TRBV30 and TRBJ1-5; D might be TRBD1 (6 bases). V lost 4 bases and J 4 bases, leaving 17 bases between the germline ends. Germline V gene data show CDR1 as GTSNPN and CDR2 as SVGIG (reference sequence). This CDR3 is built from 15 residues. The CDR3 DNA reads TGTGCCTGGACTCATAGGGGGACCTTTAATCAGCCCCAGCATTTT. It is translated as CAWTHRGTFNQPQHF. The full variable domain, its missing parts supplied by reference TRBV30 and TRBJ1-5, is SQTIHQWPATLVQPVGSPLSLECTVEGTSNPNLYWYRQAAGRGLQLLFYSVGIGQISSEVPQNLSASRPQDRQFILSSKKLLLSDSGFYLCAWTHRGTFNQPQHFGDGTRLSIL.

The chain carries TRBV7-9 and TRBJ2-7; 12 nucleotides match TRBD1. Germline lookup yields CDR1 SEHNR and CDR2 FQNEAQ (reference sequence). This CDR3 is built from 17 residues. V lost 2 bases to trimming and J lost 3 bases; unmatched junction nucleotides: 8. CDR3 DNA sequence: TGTGCCAGCAGCTTATGGGGACAGGGGGCCTACAACTACGAGCAGTACTTC. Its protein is CASSLWGQGAYNYEQYF.

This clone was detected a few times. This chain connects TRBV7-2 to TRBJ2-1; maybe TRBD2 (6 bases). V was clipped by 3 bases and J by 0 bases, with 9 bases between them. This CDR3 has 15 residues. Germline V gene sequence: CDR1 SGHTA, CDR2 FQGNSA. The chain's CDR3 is CASSLEGSSYNEQFF. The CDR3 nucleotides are TGTGCCAGCAGCTTGGAGGGGAGCTCCTACAATGAGCAGTTCTTC.

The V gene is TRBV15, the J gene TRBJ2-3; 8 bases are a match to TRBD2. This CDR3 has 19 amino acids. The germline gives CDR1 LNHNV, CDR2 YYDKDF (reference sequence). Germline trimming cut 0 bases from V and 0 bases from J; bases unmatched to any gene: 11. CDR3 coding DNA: TGTGCCACCAGCAGAGATGAACTTTGGGCTAGCGGGAGCACAGATACGCAGTATTTT. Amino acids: CATSRDELWASGSTDTQYF.

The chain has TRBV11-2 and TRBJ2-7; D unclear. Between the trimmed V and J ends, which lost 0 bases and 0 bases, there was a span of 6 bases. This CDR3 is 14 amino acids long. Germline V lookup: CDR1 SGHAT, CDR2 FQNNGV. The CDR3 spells CASSLEGISYEQYF. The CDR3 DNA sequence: TGTGCCAGCAGCTTAGAGGGGATCTCCTACGAGCAGTACTTC.

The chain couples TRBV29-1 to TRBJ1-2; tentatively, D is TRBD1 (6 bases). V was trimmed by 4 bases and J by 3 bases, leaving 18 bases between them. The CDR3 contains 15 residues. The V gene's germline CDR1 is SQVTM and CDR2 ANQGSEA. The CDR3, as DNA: TGCAGCGTTGCCGGGGGGTACAGGGACGACTATGGCTACACCTTC. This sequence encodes CSVAGGYRDDYGYTF.

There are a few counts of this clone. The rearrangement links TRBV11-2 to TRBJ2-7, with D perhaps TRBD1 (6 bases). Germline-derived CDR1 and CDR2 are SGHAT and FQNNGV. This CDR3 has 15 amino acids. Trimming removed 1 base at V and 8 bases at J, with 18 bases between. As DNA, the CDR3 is TGTGCCAGCAGCTTAGTGGGGACACTTAAAGTCCAGCAGTACTTC. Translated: CASSLVGTLKVQQYF.